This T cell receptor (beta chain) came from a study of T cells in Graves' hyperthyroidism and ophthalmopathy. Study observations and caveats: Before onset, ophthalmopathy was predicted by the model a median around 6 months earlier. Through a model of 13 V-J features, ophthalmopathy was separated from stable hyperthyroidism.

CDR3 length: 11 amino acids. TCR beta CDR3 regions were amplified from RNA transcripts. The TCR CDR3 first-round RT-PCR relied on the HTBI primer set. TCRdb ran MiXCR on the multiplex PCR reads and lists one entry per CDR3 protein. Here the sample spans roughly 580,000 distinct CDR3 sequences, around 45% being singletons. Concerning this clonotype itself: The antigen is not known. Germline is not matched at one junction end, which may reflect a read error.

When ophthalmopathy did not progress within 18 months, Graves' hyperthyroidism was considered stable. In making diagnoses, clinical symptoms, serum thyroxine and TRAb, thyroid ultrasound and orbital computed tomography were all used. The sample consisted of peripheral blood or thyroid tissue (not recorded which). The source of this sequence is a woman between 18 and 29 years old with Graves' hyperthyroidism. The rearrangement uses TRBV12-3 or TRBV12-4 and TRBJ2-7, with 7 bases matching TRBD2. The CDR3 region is CASSLADEQCF. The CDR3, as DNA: TGTGCCAGCAGCCTAGCGGACGAGCAGTGCTTC.